This TCR beta chain was sequenced for a study of neurological immune-mediated disorders. Study-wide results and limits: The greatest TCR clonal expansion occurred in HTLV-1-associated myelopathy and the least in multiple sclerosis, which fell below healthy controls.

This clonotype appeared many times. Its specificity is not known. This CDR3 is 14 amino acids long. Germline CDR1 SGHVS, CDR2 FNYEAQ. V lost 2 bases to trimming and J lost 6 bases, with 13 bases between them. The cDNA was generated by 5'RACE with 10-nucleotide random UMIs. MiXCR, run by TCRdb on the 5' RACE reads, gives a single entry per CDR3 protein. The sample records under 60,000 distinct CDR3 sequences, 16% being singletons. The source of this sequence is a man aged 60 to 75 in good health. The sample was PBMCs. The chain couples TRBV7-6 to TRBJ1-2; D is unclear. The chain's CDR3 is CASSLSEAADGYTF. As DNA, the CDR3 is TGTGCCAGCAGCTTATCGGAGGCCGCCGATGGCTACACCTTC.